This T cell receptor beta chain appears in the sequencing data of a study of metastatic and nonmetastatic thyroid tumors. From germline, CDR1 is SNHLY and CDR2 FYNNEI. V was trimmed by 8 bases and J by 0 bases, leaving 6 bases between them. The CDR3 covers 12 residues. By sample fraction, this clone is medium-sized (0.01 to 0.1%). Authors' processing steps: A classifier of distant metastasis in papillary thyroid cancer was built from CDR3 differences (across clinicopathological groups). From the PCR reads, TCRdb re-called clones with MiXCR. TCRdb's processing, not the study's, gives the V and J calls here. Among 15,000 to 25,000 clones, 25% to 30% were seen once, and the ten largest hold around 3.3%. Prior to thyroid surgery, none of the patients had received any treatment.

The sample was blood. This sequence joins TRBV2 and TRBJ2-3, with D unclear. The source is a male donor with papillary thyroid cancer or a benign thyroid nodule (not recorded which). Some clones in this sample may be carry-over from other donors' samples. The CDR3 nucleotides read TGTGCCAGCGGGTATAGCACAGATACGCAGTATTTT. Amino acids: CASGYSTDTQYF.